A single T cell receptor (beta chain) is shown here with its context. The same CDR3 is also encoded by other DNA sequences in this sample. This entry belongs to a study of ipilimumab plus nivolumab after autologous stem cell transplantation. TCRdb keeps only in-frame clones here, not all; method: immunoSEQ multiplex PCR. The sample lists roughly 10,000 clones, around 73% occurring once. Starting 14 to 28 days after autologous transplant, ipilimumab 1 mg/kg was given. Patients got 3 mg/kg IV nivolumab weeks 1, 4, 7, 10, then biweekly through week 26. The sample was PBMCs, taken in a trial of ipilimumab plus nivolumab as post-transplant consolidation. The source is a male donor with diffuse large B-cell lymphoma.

CDR3 bases: TGTGCCAGCAGAGTAGACAGGGTGAACACTGAAGCTTTCTTT. It is translated as CASRVDRVNTEAFF. The chain has TRBV6-4 and TRBJ1-1; 7 bases fit TRBD1. Germline V gene sequence: CDR1 MRHNA, CDR2 SNTAGT. V lost 6 bases, J lost 0 bases, and 4 bases stayed unmatched. This CDR3 is built from 14 residues.